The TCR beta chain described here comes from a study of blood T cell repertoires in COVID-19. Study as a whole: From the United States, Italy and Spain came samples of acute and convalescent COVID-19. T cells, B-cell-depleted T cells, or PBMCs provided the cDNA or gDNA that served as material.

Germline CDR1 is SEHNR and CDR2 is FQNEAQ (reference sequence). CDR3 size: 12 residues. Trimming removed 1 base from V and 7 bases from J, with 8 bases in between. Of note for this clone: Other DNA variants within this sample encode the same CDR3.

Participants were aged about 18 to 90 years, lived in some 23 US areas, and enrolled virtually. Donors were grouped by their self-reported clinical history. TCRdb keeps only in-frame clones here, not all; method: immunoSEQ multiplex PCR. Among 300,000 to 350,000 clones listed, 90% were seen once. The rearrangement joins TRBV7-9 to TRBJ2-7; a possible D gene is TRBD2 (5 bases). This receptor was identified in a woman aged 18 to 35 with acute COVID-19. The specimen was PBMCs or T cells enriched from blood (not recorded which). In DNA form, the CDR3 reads TGTGCCAGCAGCTTAGTCAGCGGAGAGCAGTACTTC. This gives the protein CASSLVSGEQYF.